Listed here are 24 T cell receptor beta chains from one sample, sequenced in a study of CXCR3-negative and CXCR3-positive naive CD8 T cells. Findings and caveats of the study: Naive CXCR3-positive cells had TRB CDR3s more hydrophobic than those of CXCR3-negative naive cells.

Their antigens are not known. Via 5' RACE with UMI labels, TRB cDNA libraries were prepared. Reprocessing the 5' RACE reads, TCRdb reports a single entry for every CDR3 protein and omits DNA. The sample totals approximately 90,000 distinct CDR3 sequences. Sequencing was performed on naive CXCR3+ CD8+ T cells from blood. The subset denotes: CD45RO-CCR7+CD27+CD95- naive CD8+ T cells expressing CXCR3 (TNR3+). These receptor sequences come from a human donor in good health. Some clones in this sample may be carry-over from other donors' samples.

V gene TRBV7-9 combines with J gene TRBJ2-2; the D gene TCRdb calls, TRBD1, cannot be checked with no DNA. This CDR3 is 13 amino acids long. Germline V gives CDR1 SEHNR, CDR2 FQNEAQ (reference sequence). This chain's CDR3 is CASGRTGTGELFF.

The chain has TRBV6-2 or TRBV6-3 and TRBJ2-7; TCRdb's D gene call, TRBD2, goes unchecked for lack of DNA. The CDR3 extends over 16 amino acids. CDR1 is MNHEY and CDR2 is SVGEGT in the germline V gene. CDR3 protein: CASSSTGAGGLYEQYF.

The chain employs TRBV28 and TRBJ2-3; checking the TCRdb D call of TRBD2 is not possible without DNA. Germline V gives CDR1 MDHEN, CDR2 SYDVKM. The CDR3 is 16 amino acids. The CDR3 sequence is CASSLGTSHSTDTQYF.

This chain uses TRBV29-1 with TRBJ2-5. There are 11 residues in the CDR3. Germline CDR1 is SQVTM and CDR2 is ANQGSEA. The CDR3 reads CSVGGQETRYF.

V and J are TRBV9 and TRBJ2-2; TCRdb picks TRBD2, but there is no DNA to check that call. Germline loops: CDR1 SGDLS, CDR2 YYNGEE. The CDR3 spans 14 residues. CDR3 protein: CASRREGNTGELFF.

The rearrangement links TRBV12-3 or TRBV12-4 to TRBJ2-2; lacking DNA, the TRBD1 call made by TCRdb goes unchecked. CDR3 length: 16 amino acids. This CDR3 is CASSPGTGGGTGELFF.

The chain links TRBV29-1 to TRBJ1-1. The CDR3 runs to 11 residues. CDR1 is SQVTM and CDR2 is ANQGSEA in the germline V gene. The CDR3: CSVDGVTEAFF.

The chain has TRBV29-1 and TRBJ1-1. CDR1 SQVTM and CDR2 ANQGSEA come from the germline V gene. The CDR3 covers 13 residues. This CDR3 reads CSVDTGEEAEAFF. The full variable domain, with the rest looked up from reference TRBV29-1 and TRBJ1-1, is SAVISQKPSRDICQRGTSLTIQCQVDSQVTMMFWYRQQPGQSLTLIATANQGSEATYESGFVIDKFPISRPNLTFSTLTVSNMSPEDSSIYLCSVDTGEEAEAFFGQGTRLTVV.

The genes are TRBV5-1 and TRBJ2-7; TCRdb's assignment of TRBD2 cannot be checked, as there is no DNA. This CDR3 comprises 14 residues. Germline CDR1 is SGHRS and CDR2 is YFSETQ. CDR3 residues: CASYEEGWGYEQYF.

The V call is TRBV9, the J call TRBJ1-1; TCRdb's D gene call, TRBD1, goes unchecked for lack of DNA. CDR3 length: 15 amino acids. Germline CDR1 is SGDLS and CDR2 is YYNGEE. CDR3 sequence reads: CASSGQGAGDTEAFF.

V gene TRBV12-3 or TRBV12-4 combines with J gene TRBJ2-3. This CDR3 is built from 12 residues. The CDR3 region is CASSLRPDTQYF.

The gene calls are TRBV28 and TRBJ2-7; TCRdb calls TRBD1, which cannot be checked without DNA. Looked up from germline, CDR1 is MDHEN and CDR2 is SYDVKM. This CDR3 comprises 13 residues. CDR3 sequence: CASRPRDSYEQYF.

The chain couples TRBV7-8 to TRBJ2-7; TCRdb designates TRBD2, a call that cannot be tested without DNA. This CDR3 has 16 residues. Germline V gene lookup returns CDR1 SGHVS and CDR2 FQNEAQ. CDR3 region: CASSLVRDYPAYEQYF.

The chain links TRBV28 to TRBJ2-7; with no DNA, the TCRdb D assignment of TRBD1 cannot be verified. The CDR3 consists of 13 residues. Germline CDR1 and CDR2: MDHEN and SYDVKM. CDR3 region: CASSPGVGYEQYF.

The rearrangement uses TRBV4-1 and TRBJ1-1. CDR1 and CDR2 from the germline V gene are MGHRA and YSYEKL. CDR3 size: 13 residues. The CDR3 protein is CASSQASLPEAFF.

This chain links TRBV29-1 with TRBJ2-7; without DNA, the TCRdb call of TRBD1 cannot be checked. The CDR3 sequence is 16 residues long. Germline-derived CDR1 and CDR2 are SQVTM and ANQGSEA. The chain's CDR3 is CSVEWVREDSVYEQYF.

The rearrangement joins TRBV7-8 to TRBJ1-2. The CDR3 runs 13 residues. CDR1 is SGHVS and CDR2 is FQNEAQ in the germline V gene. CDR3 residues: CASSLGQVYGYTF.

The chain couples TRBV12-3 or TRBV12-4 to TRBJ2-3; absent DNA, TCRdb's TRBD2 call cannot be checked. CDR3 length equals 16 residues. The CDR3 is CASSLSVGLAGDTQYF.

The V call is TRBV7-6, the J call TRBJ2-7; TCRdb's D call of TRBD2 is untestable without DNA. The CDR3 contains 15 residues. Germline V gene data show CDR1 as SGHVS and CDR2 as FNYEAQ. CDR3 residues: CASSLEGTAAYEQYF.

The chain combines TRBV6-4 with TRBJ1-1; with no DNA, the TCRdb D assignment of TRBD1 cannot be verified. Germline loops: CDR1 MRHNA, CDR2 SNTAGT. CDR3 length equals 13 residues. The CDR3 region is CASSLGHNTEAFF.

This sequence joins TRBV25-1 and TRBJ2-1. The CDR3 totals 13 residues. Germline V gene sequence: CDR1 MGHDK, CDR2 SYGVNS. The CDR3 is CASSQNTYNEQFF.

The chain links TRBV7-8 to TRBJ1-2; checking the TCRdb D call of TRBD1 is not possible without DNA. This CDR3 spans 16 amino acids. Looked up from germline, CDR1 is SGHVS and CDR2 is FQNEAQ. The CDR3 here is CASSLHGQGEDYGYTF.

This rearrangement joins TRBV28 to TRBJ2-3; absent DNA, TCRdb's TRBD1 call cannot be checked. Germline V gene lookup returns CDR1 MDHEN and CDR2 SYDVKM. The CDR3 sequence is 14 residues long. The CDR3 reads CASSPSRGEDTQYF.

The rearrangement uses TRBV25-1 and TRBJ1-6. Germline CDR1 is MGHDK and CDR2 is SYGVNS. This CDR3 has 16 residues. CDR3 loop: CASSESGISYNSPLHF.